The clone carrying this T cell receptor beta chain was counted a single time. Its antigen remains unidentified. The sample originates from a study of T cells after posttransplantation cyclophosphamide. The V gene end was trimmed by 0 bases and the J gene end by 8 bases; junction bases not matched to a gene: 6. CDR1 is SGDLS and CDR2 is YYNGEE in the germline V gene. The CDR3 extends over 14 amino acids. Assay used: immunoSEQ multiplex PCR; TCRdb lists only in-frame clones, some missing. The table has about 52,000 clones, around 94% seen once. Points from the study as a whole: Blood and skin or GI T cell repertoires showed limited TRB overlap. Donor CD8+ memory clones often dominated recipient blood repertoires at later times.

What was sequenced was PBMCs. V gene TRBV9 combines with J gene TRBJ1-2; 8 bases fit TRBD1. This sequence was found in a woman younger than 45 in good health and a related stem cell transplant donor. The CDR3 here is CASSVDVTGDGYTF. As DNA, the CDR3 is TGTGCCAGCAGCGTAGACGTGACAGGGGACGGCTACACCTTC.